This TCR beta chain was obtained from a study of T cells in Graves' hyperthyroidism and ophthalmopathy. V was clipped by 3 bases and J by 6 bases; unmatched bases: 5. The length of the CDR3 is 14 residues. Germline V gene data show CDR1 as SGHTA and CDR2 as FQGNSA. RNA transcripts yielded amplified TCR beta CDR3 regions. Using the HTBI primer set, a first-round RT-PCR was run on the TCR CDR3. Using its own MiXCR run on the multiplex PCR reads, TCRdb lists one record per CDR3 protein. The sample consists of roughly 700,000 distinct CDR3 sequences, 17% of them appearing once. Ten or more counts support this clonotype.

The sample was blood. V gene TRBV7-2 combines with J gene TRBJ2-3; 8 bases map to TRBD1. This TCR came from a man in his fifties or sixties with Graves' hyperthyroidism. For the CDR3, the DNA is TGTGCCAGCAGCTTCAACAGGGGGTCCGATACGCAGTATTTT. Residues: CASSFNRGSDTQYF.